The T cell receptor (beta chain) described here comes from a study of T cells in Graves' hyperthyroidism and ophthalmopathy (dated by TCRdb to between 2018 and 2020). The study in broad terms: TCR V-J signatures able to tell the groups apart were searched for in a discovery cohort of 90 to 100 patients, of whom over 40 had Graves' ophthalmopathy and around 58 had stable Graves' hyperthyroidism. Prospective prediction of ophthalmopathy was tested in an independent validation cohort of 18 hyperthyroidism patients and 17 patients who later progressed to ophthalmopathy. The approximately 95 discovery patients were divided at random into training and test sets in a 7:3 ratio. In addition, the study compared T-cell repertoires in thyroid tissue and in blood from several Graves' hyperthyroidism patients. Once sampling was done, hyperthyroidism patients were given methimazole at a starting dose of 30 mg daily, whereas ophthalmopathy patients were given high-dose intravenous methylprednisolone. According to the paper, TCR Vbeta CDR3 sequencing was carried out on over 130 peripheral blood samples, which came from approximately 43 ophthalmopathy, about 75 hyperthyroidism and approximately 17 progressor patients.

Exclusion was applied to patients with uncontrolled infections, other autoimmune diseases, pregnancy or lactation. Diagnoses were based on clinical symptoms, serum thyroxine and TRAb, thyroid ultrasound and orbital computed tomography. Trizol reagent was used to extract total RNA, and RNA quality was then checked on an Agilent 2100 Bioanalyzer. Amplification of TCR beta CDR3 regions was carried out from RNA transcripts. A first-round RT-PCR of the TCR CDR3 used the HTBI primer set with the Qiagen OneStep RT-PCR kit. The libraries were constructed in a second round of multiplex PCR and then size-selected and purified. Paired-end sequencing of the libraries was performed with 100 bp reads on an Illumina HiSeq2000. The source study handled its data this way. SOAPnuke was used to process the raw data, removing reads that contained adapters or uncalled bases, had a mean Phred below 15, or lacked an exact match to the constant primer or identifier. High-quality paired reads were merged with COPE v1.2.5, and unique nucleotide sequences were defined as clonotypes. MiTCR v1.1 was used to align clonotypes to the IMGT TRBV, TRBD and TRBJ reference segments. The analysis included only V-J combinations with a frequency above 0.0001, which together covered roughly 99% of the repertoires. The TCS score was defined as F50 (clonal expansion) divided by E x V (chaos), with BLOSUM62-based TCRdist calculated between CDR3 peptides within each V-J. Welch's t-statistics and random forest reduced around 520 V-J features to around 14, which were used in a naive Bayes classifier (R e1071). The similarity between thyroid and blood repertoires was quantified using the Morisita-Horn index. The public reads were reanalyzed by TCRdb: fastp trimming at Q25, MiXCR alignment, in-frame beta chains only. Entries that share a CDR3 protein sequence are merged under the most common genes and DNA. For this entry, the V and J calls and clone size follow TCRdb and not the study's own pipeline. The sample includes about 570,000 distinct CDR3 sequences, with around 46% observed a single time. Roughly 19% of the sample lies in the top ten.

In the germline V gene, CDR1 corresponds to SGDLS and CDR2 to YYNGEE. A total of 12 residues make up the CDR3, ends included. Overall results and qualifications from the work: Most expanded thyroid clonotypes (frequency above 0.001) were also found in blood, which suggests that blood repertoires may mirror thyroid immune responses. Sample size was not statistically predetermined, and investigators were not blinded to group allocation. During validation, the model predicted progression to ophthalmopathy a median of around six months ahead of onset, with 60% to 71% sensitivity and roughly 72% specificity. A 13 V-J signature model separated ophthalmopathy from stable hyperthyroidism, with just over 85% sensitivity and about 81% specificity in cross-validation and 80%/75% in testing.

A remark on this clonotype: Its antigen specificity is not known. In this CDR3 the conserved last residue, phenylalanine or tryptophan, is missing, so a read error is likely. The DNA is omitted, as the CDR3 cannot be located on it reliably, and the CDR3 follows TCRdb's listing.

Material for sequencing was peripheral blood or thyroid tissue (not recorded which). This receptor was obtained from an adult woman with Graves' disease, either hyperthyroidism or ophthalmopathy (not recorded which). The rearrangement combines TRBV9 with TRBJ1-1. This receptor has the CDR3 CASSVARDGTNY.